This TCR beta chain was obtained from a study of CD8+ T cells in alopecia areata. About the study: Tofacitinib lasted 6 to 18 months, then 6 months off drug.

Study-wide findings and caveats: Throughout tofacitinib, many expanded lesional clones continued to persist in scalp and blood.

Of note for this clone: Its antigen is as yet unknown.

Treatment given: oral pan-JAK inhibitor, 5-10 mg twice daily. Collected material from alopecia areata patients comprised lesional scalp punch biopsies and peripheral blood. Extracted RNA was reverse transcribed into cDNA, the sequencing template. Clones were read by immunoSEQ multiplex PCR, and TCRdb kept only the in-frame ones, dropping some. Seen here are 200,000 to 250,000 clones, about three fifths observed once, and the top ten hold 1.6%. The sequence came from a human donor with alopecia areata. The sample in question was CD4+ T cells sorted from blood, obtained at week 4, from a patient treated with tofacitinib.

The CDR3 DNA sequence: TGCAGCGCCCGAGGTGGGATCCGTGACTTAAACACTGAAGCTTTCTTT. This sequence encodes CSARGGIRDLNTEAFF. This rearrangement joins TRBV29-1 to TRBJ1-1; D unclear. Germline-derived CDR1 and CDR2 are SQVTM and ANQGSEA. The V end lost 7 bases, the J end lost 2 bases, and 23 bases lay between the germline ends. The CDR3 length is 16 residues.